The T cell receptor beta chain under discussion was sequenced for a study of T cells in Graves' hyperthyroidism and ophthalmopathy. The ends lost 7 bases at V and 6 bases at J; junction bases unmatched: 1. The CDR3 sequence is 12 residues long. Germline loops: CDR1 GTSNPN, CDR2 SVGIG (reference sequence). Study-level points and caveats: Also found in blood were most expanded thyroid clonotypes above 0.001. Ophthalmopathy was separated from stable hyperthyroidism by a 13 V-J model.

It was RNA transcripts that yielded the amplified TCR beta CDR3 regions. The HTBI primer set served for first-round RT-PCR of the TCR CDR3. MiXCR was run by TCRdb on the multiplex PCR reads, yielding one entry per CDR3 protein. The table shows about 160,000 distinct CDR3 sequences, with about 9% occurring only once. Many counts were recorded for this clonotype. The antigen remains unidentified. This clonotype was sampled from a woman under 30 with Graves' hyperthyroidism that later progressed to Graves' ophthalmopathy. The V call is TRBV30, the J call TRBJ2-3; TRBD2 matches at 13 bases. Material for sequencing was blood. The CDR3 here is CALLAGGDTQYF. CDR3 DNA: TGTGCCTTACTAGCGGGGGGGGATACGCAGTATTTT.